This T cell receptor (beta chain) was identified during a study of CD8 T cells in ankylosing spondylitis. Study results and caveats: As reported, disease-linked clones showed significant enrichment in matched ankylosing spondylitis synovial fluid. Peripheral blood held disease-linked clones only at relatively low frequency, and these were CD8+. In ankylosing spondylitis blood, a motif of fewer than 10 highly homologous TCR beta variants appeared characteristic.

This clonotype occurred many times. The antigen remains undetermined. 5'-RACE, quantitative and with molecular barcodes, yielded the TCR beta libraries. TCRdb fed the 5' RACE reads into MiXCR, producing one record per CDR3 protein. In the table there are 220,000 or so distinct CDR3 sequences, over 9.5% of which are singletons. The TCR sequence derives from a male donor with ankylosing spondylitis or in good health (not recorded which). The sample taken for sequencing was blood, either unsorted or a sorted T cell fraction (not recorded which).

The CDR3 DNA sequence: TGTGCCAGCAGTTACAAAGCGGGGGGGAACACCGGGGAGCTGTTTTTT. Its translation: CASSYKAGGNTGELFF. The gene calls are TRBV12-3 or TRBV12-4 and TRBJ2-2; 9 bases fit TRBD2. V shed 4 bases and J 1 base; nucleotides not matched to a gene: 4. The CDR3 runs to 16 residues.